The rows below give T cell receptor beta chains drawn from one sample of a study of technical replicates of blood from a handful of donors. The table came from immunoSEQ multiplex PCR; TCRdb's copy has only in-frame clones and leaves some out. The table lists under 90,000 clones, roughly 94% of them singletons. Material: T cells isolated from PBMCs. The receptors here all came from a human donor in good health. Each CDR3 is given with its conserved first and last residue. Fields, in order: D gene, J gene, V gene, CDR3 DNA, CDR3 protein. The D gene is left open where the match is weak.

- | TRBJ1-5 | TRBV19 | TGTGCCAGTAGTATAGCGGCGGGGAGCCAGCCCCAGCATTTT | CASSIAAGSQPQHF
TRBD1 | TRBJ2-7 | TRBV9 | TGTGCCAGCAGTACCGGGACAGGGGGTTATGAGCAGTACTTC | CASSTGTGGYEQYF
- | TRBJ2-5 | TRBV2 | TGTGCCAGCATGGGTACGGGGACCCAGTACTTC | CASMGTGTQYF
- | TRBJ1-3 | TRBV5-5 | TGTGCCAGCAGCTTGGGAAGCCAGGGGACGGGAAACACCATATATTTT | CASSLGSQGTGNTIYF
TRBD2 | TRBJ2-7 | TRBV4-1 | TGCGCCAGCAGCCAACCCTCCCTATCTAGCGGGGGGGCAGAAGACGAGCAGTACTTC | CASSQPSLSSGGAEDEQYF
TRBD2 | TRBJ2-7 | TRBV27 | TGTGCCAGCAGTGGACTAGCTGCCTACGAGCAGTACTTC | CASSGLAAYEQYF
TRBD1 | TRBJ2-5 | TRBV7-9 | TGTGCCAGCAGACAAACCGGGACAGGGCCCCAAGAGACCCAGTACTTC | CASRQTGTGPQETQYF
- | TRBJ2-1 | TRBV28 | TGTGCCAGCAGTGAACCGGCGGGACCTTACAATGAGCAGTTCTTC | CASSEPAGPYNEQFF
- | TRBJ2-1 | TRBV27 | TGTGCCAGCAGTTTATGGCAGGGGCCGTACAATGAGCAGTTCTTC | CASSLWQGPYNEQFF
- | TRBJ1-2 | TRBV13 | TGTGCCAGCAGCTTTGTGGGCGACAACTATGGCTACACCTTC | CASSFVGDNYGYTF
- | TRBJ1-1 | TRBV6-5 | TGTGCCAGCAGTTACTCGTTAACAGGGAACACTGAAGCTTTCTTT | CASSYSLTGNTEAFF
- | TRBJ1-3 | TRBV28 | TGTGCCAGCAAAACCGAAGGAGTTTCTTCCGGAAACACCATATATTTT | CASKTEGVSSGNTIYF
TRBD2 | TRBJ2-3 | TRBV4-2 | TGTGCCAGCAGCCAAGACGGGTCGGCGGGAGGTACAGATACGCAGTATTTT | CASSQDGSAGGTDTQYF
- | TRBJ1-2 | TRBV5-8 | TGTGCCAGCAGCTTGAGAGGATCAAGGGGCTACACCTTC | CASSLRGSRGYTF
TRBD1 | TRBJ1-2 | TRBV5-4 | TGTGCCAGCAGCGAGACAGGGGCCTATGGCTACACCTTC | CASSETGAYGYTF
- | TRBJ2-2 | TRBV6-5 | TGTGCCAGCAGTTACGGCGGGGGCGGCACCGGGGAGCTGTTTTTT | CASSYGGGGTGELFF
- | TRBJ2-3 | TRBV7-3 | TGTGCCAGCAGCCCTGGACAGTCTTGGACAGATACGCAGTATTTT | CASSPGQSWTDTQYF
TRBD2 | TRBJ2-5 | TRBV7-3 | TGTGCCAGCAGCTTACGAGTTTCGAAGACTAGCGGGGGGCAAGAGACCCAGTACTTC | CASSLRVSKTSGGQETQYF
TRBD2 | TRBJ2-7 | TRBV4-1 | TGCGCCAGCAGCCAAGGGCGGGGGGGGCGCTTATACGAGCAGTACTTC | CASSQGRGGRLYEQYF